Following are 21 T cell receptor beta chains from one sample sequenced in a study of T cell responses to AZD1222 COVID-19 vaccine. Using immunoSEQ multiplex PCR, the repertoire was profiled, and TCRdb retains in-frame clones only, with some absent. The sample consists of 130,000 or so clones, about 89% of them appearing once. Sample: peripheral blood, taken on day 0 of AZD1222 vaccination. These receptors came from an adult in good health.

This clone was observed a few times. One end of the junction fails to match germline, which may point to a read error. V and J are TRBV12-3 or TRBV12-4 and TRBJ2-1; 9 nucleotides line up with TRBD1. CDR3 length: 11 residues. CDR3 bases: TGTGCCAGCAGTCTGGGACAGGGTAAGCTCTTC. Protein product: CASSLGQGKLF.

V usage is TRBV19 and J usage is TRBJ1-2; 9 bases fit TRBD1. The CDR3 extends over 14 amino acids. Trimming removed 7 bases from V and 7 bases from J; junction bases left unmatched: 10. From germline, CDR1 is LNHDA and CDR2 SQIVND (reference sequence). The CDR3 loop is CASIPGTGYSGYTF. The CDR3 region has the DNA TGTGCCAGTATCCCCGGGACAGGGTATTCTGGCTACACCTTC.

V gene TRBV18 combines with J gene TRBJ1-5; 8 bases match TRBD1. V was pared by 2 bases and J by 7 bases, with 7 bases of the junction left unmatched. Germline CDR1 and CDR2: KGHSH and LQKENI. This CDR3 spans 15 amino acids. The CDR3 loop reads CASSPWQGARQPQHF. CDR3 DNA sequence: TGTGCCAGCTCACCATGGCAGGGGGCGAGGCAGCCCCAGCATTTT. Full variable domain (remainder filled in from reference TRBV18 and TRBJ1-5): NAGVMQNPRHLVRRRGQEARLRCSPMKGHSHVYWYRQLPEEGLKFMVYLQKENIIDESGMPKERFSAEFPKEGPSILRIQQVVRGDSAAYFCASSPWQGARQPQHFGDGTRLSIL.

This sequence joins TRBV27 and TRBJ1-1; the match to TRBD1 covers 8 bases. This CDR3 has 14 residues. After removal of 6 bases from V and 2 bases from J, the junction contained 5 bases not matched to a gene. Germline lookup yields CDR1 MNHEY and CDR2 SMNVEV (reference sequence). The CDR3 region has the DNA TGTGCCAGCAGGGAGGACAGGGAAAACACTGAAGCTTTCTTT. Amino acids: CASREDRENTEAFF.

This clone was observed a few times. The V call is TRBV3-1 (or the pseudogene TRBV3-2), the J call TRBJ2-1, with unresolved D. Between the trimmed V and J ends, which lost 0 bases and 4 bases, there was a span of 13 bases. Germline V lookup: CDR1 LGHDT, CDR2 YNNKEL (reference sequence). This CDR3 contains 16 residues. CDR3 in DNA: TGTGCCAGCAGCCAAGATGGTTTCTCCGGATACAATGAGCAGTTCTTC. It yields the protein CASSQDGFSGYNEQFF.

This clone showed up just a few times. This sequence joins TRBV19 and TRBJ1-3; D unresolved. The V and J ends lost 5 bases and 3 bases respectively, with 14 bases between them. Germline CDR1 LNHDA, CDR2 SQIVND (reference sequence). CDR3 size: 15 residues. In nucleotides, the CDR3 is TGTGCCAGTAGTTTATCCGGGGTACTTGGAAACACCATATATTTT. The encoded protein is CASSLSGVLGNTIYF. Full variable domain (rest looked up from reference TRBV19 and TRBJ1-3): DGGITQSPKYLFRKEGQNVTLSCEQNLNHDAMYWYRQDPGQGLRLIYYSQIVNDFQKGDIAEGYSVSREKKESFPLTVTSAQKNPTAFYLCASSLSGVLGNTIYFGEGSWLTVV.

The rearrangement joins TRBV24-1 to TRBJ1-5; D call uncertain. This CDR3 is built from 14 residues. Trimming removed 5 bases at V and 4 bases at J, with 11 bases between. Germline V gene sequence: CDR1 KGHDR, CDR2 SFDVKD. The CDR3 reads CATSVGVVNQPQHF. The CDR3 DNA follows: TGTGCCACCAGTGTGGGTGTAGTAAATCAGCCCCAGCATTTT.

This chain uses TRBV6-5 with TRBJ2-7; perhaps TRBD1 as D (5 bases). CDR3 length equals 14 residues. The germline V gene has CDR1 MNHEY and CDR2 SVGAGI. Between the trimmed V and J ends, which lost 2 bases and 0 bases, there was a span of 8 bases. This CDR3 reads CASSYGQGSYEQYF. In DNA form, the CDR3 reads TGTGCCAGCAGTTACGGCCAGGGCTCCTACGAGCAGTACTTC.

The gene calls are TRBV3-1 (or the pseudogene TRBV3-2) and TRBJ2-2, with a weak D call TRBD2 (5 bases). From germline, CDR1 is LGHDT and CDR2 YNNKEL (reference sequence). V dropped 2 bases and J dropped 4 bases, with 11 bases sitting between them. This CDR3 comprises 15 residues. CDR3 in amino acids: CASSQTIRGTGELFF. CDR3 bases: TGTGCCAGCAGCCAAACGATCCGGGGCACCGGGGAGCTGTTTTTT.

The chain employs TRBV7-2 and TRBJ1-4; D may be TRBD1 (5 bases). Trimming took off 5 bases at V and 1 base at J, with 14 bases between the two ends. The CDR3 loop spans 16 amino acids. Germline CDR1 is SGHTA and CDR2 is FQGNSA. The CDR3 DNA is TGTGCCAGCAGCCTAAAAGGGGTTCTAACTAATGAAAAACTGTTTTTT. Amino acids: CASSLKGVLTNEKLFF.

This clone appeared a single time. The chain is built from TRBV18 and TRBJ1-5; 7 bases align to TRBD1. This CDR3 comprises 13 residues. The germline gives CDR1 KGHSH, CDR2 LQKENI. J lost 6 bases, V lost 6 bases, and 5 bases had no gene match. CDR3 amino acids: CASSPGGSQPQHF. The DNA of the CDR3 is TGTGCCAGCTCCCCAGGGGGGAGTCAGCCCCAGCATTTT. The entire variable domain, with the rest obtained from reference TRBV18 and TRBJ1-5, is as follows: NAGVMQNPRHLVRRRGQEARLRCSPMKGHSHVYWYRQLPEEGLKFMVYLQKENIIDESGMPKERFSAEFPKEGPSILRIQQVVRGDSAAYFCASSPGGSQPQHFGDGTRLSIL.

This rearrangement joins TRBV5-1 to TRBJ2-1; 11 bases align to TRBD2. V trimming: 5 bases; J trimming: 0 bases; junction bases outside the gene matches: 4. Per germline, CDR1 SGHRS and CDR2 YFSETQ. There are 16 residues in the CDR3. The CDR3 loop is CASSRGLAGSYNEQFF. CDR3 DNA sequence: TGCGCCAGCAGTCGAGGACTAGCGGGCTCCTACAATGAGCAGTTCTTC.

This chain links TRBV6-5 with TRBJ2-5, with 7 bases matching TRBD2. The CDR3 runs to 13 residues. The germline V gene has CDR1 MNHEY and CDR2 SVGAGI. Trimming at V came to 7 bases and at J to 5 bases, leaving 7 bases not matched to a gene. In DNA form, the CDR3 reads TGTGCCAGCACCGGGACTACGAAGGAGACCCAGTACTTC. It specifies CASTGTTKETQYF.

CDR3 sequence: CASSWGLAGQETQYF. CDR3 nucleotide sequence: TGCGCCAGCAGCTGGGGACTAGCGGGGCAAGAGACCCAGTACTTC. This chain links TRBV5-1 with TRBJ2-5, with TRBD2 matching over 13 bases. V lost 3 bases and J lost 2; bases outside the gene matches: 1. CDR3 size: 15 residues. The germline V gene has CDR1 SGHRS and CDR2 YFSETQ.

This clone was found a few times. V gene TRBV9 combines with J gene TRBJ2-7, with 7 bases aligning to TRBD1. The CDR3 spans 13 residues. Germline lookup yields CDR1 SGDLS and CDR2 YYNGEE. V lost 4 bases, J lost 2 bases, and 3 bases stayed unmatched. In nucleotides, the CDR3 is TGTGCCAGCAGCAGGGACAGAGCCTACGAGCAGTACTTC. Protein product: CASSRDRAYEQYF.

Details on this clone: Different DNA sequences within this sample yield the same CDR3. V is TRBV19 and J is TRBJ1-5; D may be TRBD1 (5 bases). The CDR3 totals 14 residues. Germline CDR1 reads LNHDA; CDR2 reads SQIVND (reference sequence). Trimming shortened V by 3 bases and J by 2 bases, and 8 bases separated the two germline ends. The CDR3 DNA is TGTGCCAGTAGTATCCAGGGAGGCAATCAGCCCCAGCATTTT. Its translation: CASSIQGGNQPQHF. The complete variable domain, with remaining parts taken from reference TRBV19 and TRBJ1-5, reads DGGITQSPKYLFRKEGQNVTLSCEQNLNHDAMYWYRQDPGQGLRLIYYSQIVNDFQKGDIAEGYSVSREKKESFPLTVTSAQKNPTAFYLCASSIQGGNQPQHFGDGTRLSIL.

This clone came up a few times. In DNA form, the CDR3 reads TGTGCCAGTAGTACCCAATCAAGAGGGCCCTGGGAGCTGTTTTTT. As protein: CASSTQSRGPWELFF. The rearrangement joins TRBV19 to TRBJ2-2, with D tentatively TRBD2 (5 bases). Germline V lookup: CDR1 LNHDA, CDR2 SQIVND (reference sequence). Between the trimmed V and J ends, which lost 4 bases and 9 bases, there was a span of 18 bases. The CDR3 covers 15 residues.

V is TRBV6-5 and J is TRBJ1-2, with 8 bases aligning to TRBD1. Germline V gene sequence: CDR1 MNHEY, CDR2 SVGAGI. Losses at the gene ends were 5 bases for V and 4 bases for J; bases not matched to a gene: 6. The CDR3 length is 14 residues. CDR3 sequence reads: CASSPYDRGYGYTF. For the CDR3, the DNA is TGTGCCAGCAGTCCCTACGACAGGGGCTATGGCTACACCTTC.

The J gene is TRBJ2-1, the V gene TRBV24-1; D gene ambiguous. The CDR3 length is 12 residues. The V end lost 0 bases, the J end lost 10 bases, and 6 bases lay between the germline ends. Germline CDR1 KGHDR, CDR2 SFDVKD. CDR3 in DNA: TGTGCCACCAGTGATTTGTATGGCGAGCAGTTCTTC. It translates to CATSDLYGEQFF.

This clone was recorded only once. This chain joins TRBV7-3 and TRBJ2-3, with 10 bases lining up with TRBD2. Germline CDR1 is SGHTA and CDR2 is FQGTGA. Losses at the gene ends were 5 bases for V and 1 base for J; bases not matched to a gene: 3. The CDR3 runs 15 residues. The CDR3 coding sequence is TGTGCCAGCAGCCTCGGACTAGCGGGCACAGATACGCAGTATTTT. This gives the protein CASSLGLAGTDTQYF.

The chain recombines TRBV11-2 with TRBJ2-5; no firm D call. Germline assignment: CDR1 SGHAT and CDR2 FQNNGV. Deletions cut 0 bases from V and 7 bases from J, with 9 bases between. The CDR3 contains 13 residues. The CDR3 spells CASSLDSIGTQYF. The CDR3 DNA is TGTGCCAGCAGCTTAGATTCTATAGGGACCCAGTACTTC.